This is a list of T cell receptor beta chains from one sample in a study of blood T cell repertoires in COVID-19. The table came from immunoSEQ multiplex PCR; TCRdb's copy has only in-frame clones and leaves some out. The table includes over 300,000 clones, 70% to 90% detected once. Material for sequencing was PBMCs or T cells enriched from blood (not recorded which). These receptors were obtained from a woman younger than 45 who had recovered from COVID-19. Each CDR3 is given with its conserved first and last residue. The order of the fields is V gene, clone size, D gene, J gene, CDR3 protein, CDR3 DNA. The D gene is left open where the match is weak. The size entry is marked missing in some rows and otherwise reads once, few, many or a size class.

V: TRBV5-4
size: -
D: TRBD1
J: TRBJ1-4
CDR3: CASSLTTGGREKLFF
DNA: TGTGCCAGCAGCTTGACAACAGGGGGTAGAGAAAAACTGTTTTTT

V: TRBV10-3
size: -
D: TRBD1
J: TRBJ1-1
CDR3: CAISQGALEAFF
DNA: TGTGCCATCAGTCAGGGGGCCCTGGAAGCTTTCTTT

V: TRBV5-4
size: -
D: TRBD1
J: TRBJ1-2
CDR3: CASSVSGTGGSGYTF
DNA: TGTGCCAGCAGCGTCTCCGGGACAGGGGGTTCTGGCTACACCTTC

V: TRBV3-1/TRBV3-2
size: -
D: TRBD1
J: TRBJ1-1
CDR3: CASSPGTGRYEAFF
DNA: TGTGCCAGCAGCCCCGGGACAGGGCGATATGAAGCTTTCTTT

V: TRBV7-6
size: -
D: TRBD2
J: TRBJ2-2
CDR3: CASSLAVLAGANTGELFF
DNA: TGTGCCAGCAGCTTAGCGGTTCTAGCGGGAGCGAACACCGGGGAGCTGTTTTTT

V: TRBV6-2/TRBV6-3
size: once
D: -
J: TRBJ1-1
CDR3: CASSRGLEAFF
DNA: TGTGCCAGCAGTCGAGGATTGGAAGCTTTCTTT

V: TRBV11-3
size: -
D: TRBD1
J: TRBJ1-2
CDR3: CASRQGNYGYTF
DNA: TGTGCCAGCAGACAGGGGAACTATGGCTACACCTTC

V: TRBV9
size: -
D: -
J: TRBJ1-3
CDR3: CASSALPPSQATSGNTIYF
DNA: TGTGCCAGCAGCGCCCTCCCCCCCAGCCAGGCCACCTCTGGAAACACCATATATTTT

V: TRBV18
size: -
D: -
J: TRBJ2-7
CDR3: CASSPPSLQDYEQYF
DNA: TGTGCCAGCTCACCACCTTCACTGCAGGACTACGAGCAGTACTTC

V: TRBV4-3
size: few
D: -
J: TRBJ1-6
CDR3: CASSQTGQSNSPLHF
DNA: TGCGCCAGCAGCCAAACTGGGCAGAGTAATTCACCCCTCCACTTT

V: TRBV19
size: few
D: TRBD1
J: TRBJ2-2
CDR3: CASTTRTGGAGELFF
DNA: TGTGCCAGTACTACCAGGACAGGGGGCGCCGGGGAGCTGTTTTTT

V: TRBV6-5
size: -
D: -
J: TRBJ1-2
CDR3: CASSYSRGAYGYTF
DNA: TGTGCCAGCAGTTATTCCCGGGGAGCTTACGGCTACACCTTC

V: TRBV21-1
size: -
D: -
J: TRBJ2-7
CDR3: CASSNRSPKTYEQYF
DNA: TGTGCCAGCAGCAACAGGTCGCCTAAGACCTACGAGCAGTACTTC

V: TRBV11-3
size: -
D: TRBD2
J: TRBJ2-1
CDR3: CASSQLAGGLNEQFF
DNA: TGTGCCAGCAGCCAACTAGCGGGGGGGCTCAATGAGCAGTTCTTC

V: TRBV5-6
size: once
D: -
J: TRBJ2-6
CDR3: CASTSGANVLTF
DNA: TGTGCCAGCACCTCCGGGGCCAACGTCCTGACTTTC

V: TRBV29-1
size: -
D: TRBD1
J: TRBJ1-1
CDR3: CSVRDSNTEAFF
DNA: TGCAGCGTGCGGGACAGTAACACTGAAGCTTTCTTT

V: TRBV9
size: -
D: -
J: TRBJ2-6
CDR3: CASSVGVSGANVLTF
DNA: TGTGCCAGCAGCGTAGGAGTATCAGGGGCCAACGTCCTGACTTTC

V: TRBV4-1
size: -
D: TRBD1
J: TRBJ1-5
CDR3: CASRLDRVANQPQHF
DNA: TGCGCCAGCAGACTCGACAGGGTCGCCAATCAGCCCCAGCATTTT

V: TRBV19
size: -
D: TRBD1
J: TRBJ1-6
CDR3: CASSIPAGQGRSPLHF
DNA: TGTGCCAGTAGCATCCCGGCGGGACAGGGACGATCACCCCTCCACTTT

V: TRBV9
size: -
D: TRBD1
J: TRBJ1-1
CDR3: CASSEYTGTANTEAFF
DNA: TGTGCCAGCAGCGAATATACCGGGACAGCGAACACTGAAGCTTTCTTT

V: TRBV9
size: -
D: TRBD1
J: TRBJ1-4
CDR3: CASSVGSNRGSNEKLFF
DNA: TGTGCCAGCAGCGTGGGATCCAACAGGGGTTCAAATGAAAAACTGTTTTTT

V: TRBV11-3
size: once
D: TRBD2
J: TRBJ2-3
CDR3: CASSATSGGAGDTQYF
DNA: TGTGCCAGCAGCGCCACTAGCGGGGGGGCCGGAGATACGCAGTATTTT

V: TRBV12-3/TRBV12-4
size: -
D: -
J: TRBJ1-2
CDR3: CAAGTNYGYTF
DNA: TGTGCCGCGGGGACTAACTATGGCTACACCTTC

V: TRBV29-1
size: -
D: -
J: TRBJ1-3
CDR3: CSVGVGVSGNTIYF
DNA: TGCAGCGTTGGGGTCGGAGTCTCTGGAAACACCATATATTTT

V: TRBV7-2
size: once
D: -
J: TRBJ2-3
CDR3: CASSARGFVTDTQYF
DNA: TGTGCCAGCAGCGCTAGGGGGTTTGTGACAGATACGCAGTATTTT

V: TRBV30
size: -
D: TRBD1
J: TRBJ1-4
CDR3: CAWSWGQGPEKLFF
DNA: TGTGCCTGGAGTTGGGGACAGGGGCCGGAAAAACTGTTTTTT

V: TRBV6-6
size: -
D: TRBD1
J: TRBJ1-6
CDR3: CASSHRGADSPLHF
DNA: TGTGCCAGCAGTCACAGGGGGGCCGATTCACCCCTCCACTTT